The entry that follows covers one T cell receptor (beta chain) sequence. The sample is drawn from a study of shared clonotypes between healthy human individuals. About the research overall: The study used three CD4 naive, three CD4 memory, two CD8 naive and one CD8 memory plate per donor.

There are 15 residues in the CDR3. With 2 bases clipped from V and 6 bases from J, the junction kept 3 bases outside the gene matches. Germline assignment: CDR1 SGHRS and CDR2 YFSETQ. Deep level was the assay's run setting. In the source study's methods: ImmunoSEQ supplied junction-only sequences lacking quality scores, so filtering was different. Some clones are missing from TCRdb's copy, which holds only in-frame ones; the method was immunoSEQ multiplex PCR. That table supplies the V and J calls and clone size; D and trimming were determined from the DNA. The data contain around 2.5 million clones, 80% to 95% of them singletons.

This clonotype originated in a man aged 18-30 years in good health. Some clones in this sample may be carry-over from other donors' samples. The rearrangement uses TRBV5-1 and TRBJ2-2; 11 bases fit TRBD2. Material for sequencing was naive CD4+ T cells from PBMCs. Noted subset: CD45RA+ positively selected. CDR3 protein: CASSLLAGDAGELFF. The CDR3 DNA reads TGCGCCAGCAGCTTACTAGCGGGGGATGCCGGGGAGCTGTTTTTT.